Below, 16 T cell receptor beta chains from the same sample are listed, as sequenced in a study of T cell responses to AZD1222 COVID-19 vaccine. TCRdb's copy holds only in-frame clones and misses some; the assay was immunoSEQ multiplex PCR. The sample contains roughly 180,000 clones, approximately 91% of which appear only once. Specimen: peripheral blood, collected 28 days after the second AZD1222 dose. Source of these receptors: an adult who received the AZD1222 COVID-19 vaccine.

The V and J genes are TRBV7-9 and TRBJ1-1; D uncertain. V lost 4 bases to trimming and J lost 5 bases, with 17 bases between them. This CDR3 comprises 15 residues. CDR1 SEHNR and CDR2 FQNEAQ come from the germline V gene (reference sequence). The CDR3 region has the DNA TGTGCCAGCAGCTCCGCTGAACCCCCCGAGACTGAAGCTTTCTTT. Residues: CASSSAEPPETEAFF.

The chain joins TRBV5-4 to TRBJ2-7, with 11 nucleotides matching TRBD2. V trimming: 3 bases; J trimming: 0 bases; junction bases outside the gene matches: 8. Germline assignment: CDR1 SGHNT and CDR2 YYREEE (reference sequence). There are 17 residues in the CDR3. For the CDR3, the DNA is TGTGCCAGCAGCTCGAGACTAGCGGGATCCTCCTCCTACGAGCAGTACTTC. Translation gives CASSSRLAGSSSYEQYF.

This chain uses TRBV12-3 or TRBV12-4 with TRBJ1-1; D is uncertain. V lost 1 base and J lost 10, with 13 bases in between. This CDR3 has 13 residues. CDR3 residues: CASSLVAGLVAFF. The CDR3 coding sequence is TGTGCCAGCAGTTTAGTGGCGGGGTTAGTAGCTTTCTTT.

This sequence joins TRBV5-1 and TRBJ2-1; D possibly uses TRBD1 or TRBD2 (6 bases each). Germline V CDR1 and CDR2: SGHRS, YFSETQ. The V and J ends lost 8 bases and 3 bases respectively, with 15 bases between them. The CDR3 has 14 amino acids. The CDR3 region is CASTRGDGYNEQFF. Here the CDR3 DNA reads TGCGCCAGTACTAGGGGGGACGGCTACAATGAGCAGTTCTTC.

The chain uses TRBV19 and TRBJ1-4, with D perhaps TRBD1 (6 bases). The CDR3 loop spans 16 amino acids. Trimming took off 4 bases at V and 6 bases at J, with 18 bases between the two ends. Germline V gene lookup returns CDR1 LNHDA and CDR2 SQIVND (reference sequence). The CDR3 DNA follows: TGTGCCAGTAGTAAGCCCCTCGGCGGGACATATGAAAAACTGTTTTTT. This translates into CASSKPLGGTYEKLFF.

CDR3 bases: TGTGCCAGCAACGACGCGGCCTATAGCAATCAGCCCCAGCATTTT. Its translation is CASNDAAYSNQPQHF. The chain has TRBV6-5 and TRBJ1-5; D gene uncertain. This CDR3 comprises 15 residues. V gave up 7 bases and J gave up 0 bases, with 13 bases separating them. Germline-derived CDR1 and CDR2 are MNHEY and SVGAGI.

The chain links TRBV11-2 to TRBJ1-2, with D uncertain. Trimming took 3 bases from V and 0 from J, leaving 8 bases between them. Germline V lookup: CDR1 SGHAT, CDR2 FQNNGV. The CDR3 spans 14 residues. The CDR3 bases are TGTGCCAGCAGCTTGATTCTGACTAACTATGGCTACACCTTC. Encoded protein: CASSLILTNYGYTF.

The chain couples TRBV28 to TRBJ2-7; 7 bases are a match to TRBD2. Germline CDR1 reads MDHEN; CDR2 reads SYDVKM. CDR3 length: 14 residues. V was pared by 6 bases and J by 3 bases, with 8 bases of the junction left unmatched. The DNA for the CDR3 is TGTGCCAGCAGGCGACCCGGGGGGAACTACGAGCAGTACTTC. Its translation is CASRRPGGNYEQYF. The full variable domain, rest sourced from reference TRBV28 and TRBJ2-7, is DVKVTQSSRYLVKRTGEKVFLECVQDMDHENMFWYRQDPGLGLRLIYFSYDVKMKEKGDIPEGYSVSREKKERFSLILESASTNQTSMYLCASRRPGGNYEQYFGPGTRLTVT.

This chain links TRBV9 with TRBJ2-1, with TRBD2 matching over 7 bases. J was trimmed by 0 bases and V by 3 bases; bases with no gene match: 21. In germline, CDR1 is SGDLS, CDR2 YYNGEE. This CDR3 is 21 amino acids long. The CDR3 nucleotides are TGTGCCAGCAGCGCGGGTCGGCTAGCGGACACTCCGGGGAGCTCCTACAATGAGCAGTTCTTC. It encodes CASSAGRLADTPGSSYNEQFF.

The chain's CDR3 is CASSSPRAGYGEQYF. The CDR3 nucleotides read TGTGCCAGCAGTTCCCCCCGGGCAGGGTACGGCGAGCAGTACTTC. The gene calls are TRBV6-5 and TRBJ2-7, with D possibly TRBD1 on 5 matching bases. The germline V gene has CDR1 MNHEY and CDR2 SVGAGI. This CDR3 region has 15 residues. V lost 4 bases and J 6 bases, leaving 19 bases between the germline ends.

V is TRBV10-3 and J is TRBJ1-2, with D possibly being TRBD1 (5 bases). CDR3 length: 15 amino acids. Germline values: CDR1 ENHRY, CDR2 SYGVKD. Trimming pared 3 bases from V and 11 bases from J, leaving 22 bases between. The CDR3 bases are TGTGCCATCAGTGATGCGGGACGGAACTATGGAGGATACACCTTC. It translates to CAISDAGRNYGGYTF.

This clone was counted once. The V and J genes are TRBV27 and TRBJ1-1; D is undetermined. Looked up from germline, CDR1 is MNHEY and CDR2 is SMNVEV (reference sequence). Trimming took 4 bases from V and 7 from J, leaving 7 bases between them. This CDR3 is built from 11 residues. The CDR3 loop reads CASSSSNEAFF. CDR3 coding DNA: TGTGCCAGCAGTTCCAGTAATGAAGCTTTCTTT.

The chain recombines TRBV13 with TRBJ1-6; 8 bases match TRBD1. CDR1 and CDR2 (germline): PRHDT, FYEKMQ (reference sequence). The ends lost 5 bases at V and 9 bases at J; junction bases unmatched: 9. This CDR3 has 15 residues. The CDR3, as DNA: TGTGCCAGCAGCCGGATGGACAGGGACGGTTCACCCCTCCACTTT. Amino acid sequence: CASSRMDRDGSPLHF. The full variable domain, its missing parts supplied by reference TRBV13 and TRBJ1-6, is AAGVIQSPRHLIKEKRETATLKCYPIPRHDTVYWYQQGPGQDPQFLISFYEKMQSDKGSIPDRFSAQQFSDYHSELNMSSLELGDSALYFCASSRMDRDGSPLHFGNGTRLTVT.

The genes are TRBV7-2 and TRBJ2-3; a weak D match, TRBD2 (6 bases). V shed 1 base and J shed 4 bases, with 18 bases lying between them. The V gene's germline CDR1 is SGHTA and CDR2 FQGNSA. The CDR3 runs 17 residues. CDR3 sequence reads: CASSLGASVPYPDTQYF. The CDR3 DNA reads as TGTGCCAGCAGCTTAGGGGCTAGCGTTCCCTACCCAGATACGCAGTATTTT.

The CDR3 DNA reads as TGTGCCAGCAGGCCTGCCGGGACAGCCTACGAGCAGTACTTC. Protein product: CASRPAGTAYEQYF. V and J are TRBV6-5 and TRBJ2-7, with TRBD1 matching over 7 bases. This CDR3 comprises 14 residues. Germline CDR1 is MNHEY and CDR2 is SVGAGI. After removal of 6 bases from V and 2 bases from J, the junction contained 7 bases not matched to a gene.

This clone came up a few times. V and J are TRBV13 and TRBJ2-7, with D possibly being TRBD1 (6 bases). Germline V gene lookup returns CDR1 PRHDT and CDR2 FYEKMQ (reference sequence). V was shortened by 4 bases and J by 4 bases, with 8 bases between the two germline ends. The CDR3 runs to 12 residues. In DNA, the CDR3 is TGTGCCAGCAGCTCCACAGGGTACGAGCAGTACTTC. Translation: CASSSTGYEQYF.